The 27 T cell receptor beta chains below were found in one sample sequenced in a study of low-dose radiotherapy and immunotherapy resistance in tumors. Time point specified: after trial treatment. Treatment indicated: LDRT plus nivolumab, ipilimumab, low-dose cyclophosphamide and aspirin (RACIN trial). First-strand cDNA relied on TRAV- and TRBV-specific primers spanning alpha and beta chains. With a V-primer adapter and a constant-region primer, TCRs were amplified for about 22 PCR cycles. TCRdb used MiXCR to reprocess the reads, holding one entry per CDR3 protein. The profile covers roughly 38,000 distinct CDR3 sequences, with 20% to 25% appearing a single time and roughly 9.4% taken by the ten largest. This specimen was PBMCs, taken after low-dose radiotherapy plus immunotherapy. The receptors shown here come from a female donor with ovarian cancer.

This clonotype was observed many times. The chain joins TRBV6-2 or TRBV6-3 to TRBJ2-3; D is unclear. Germline V gene lookup returns CDR1 MNHEY and CDR2 SVGEGT. V shed 7 bases and J shed 1 base, with 12 bases lying between them. This CDR3 contains 14 residues. CDR3 in DNA: TGTGCCAGCAAAGCTGCGGTGGGCACAGATACGCAGTATTTT. Translating it yields CASKAAVGTDTQYF.

This clonotype appeared many times. The J gene is TRBJ2-7, the V gene TRBV9, with 7 bases fitting TRBD1. Germline V gene sequence: CDR1 SGDLS, CDR2 YYNGEE. Germline trimming cut 3 bases from V and 12 bases from J; bases unmatched to any gene: 24. This CDR3 contains 17 residues. As DNA, the CDR3 is TGTGCCAGCAGCGACTGGGGGTTGGGACAGTTCGCGCCCCGGCTGTACTTC. It yields the protein CASSDWGLGQFAPRLYF.

This clonotype came up many times. The CDR3 DNA reads as TGTGCCAGCAGCGTAGGTAGCTTTTTCCCAGATACGCAGTATTTT. This translates into CASSVGSFFPDTQYF. V usage is TRBV9 and J usage is TRBJ2-3; no clear D gene. This CDR3 spans 15 amino acids. The ends were cut back, 0 bases at V and 4 bases at J, with 12 bases in the middle. In germline, CDR1 is SGDLS, CDR2 YYNGEE.

As DNA, the CDR3 is TGTGCCAGCAGTTCCGCCCGAGCGGGGGGGGGTACGCAGTATTTT. Translated: CASSSARAGGGTQYF. The V gene is TRBV12-3 or TRBV12-4, the J gene TRBJ2-3, with 10 bases aligning to TRBD2. After removal of 4 bases from V and 8 bases from J, the junction contained 9 bases not matched to a gene. The CDR3 is 15 residues long.

Many counts were recorded for this clonotype. The chain uses TRBV5-1 and TRBJ2-1; tentative D call: TRBD2 (6 bases). The length of the CDR3 is 16 residues. V dropped 0 bases and J dropped 5 bases, with 15 bases sitting between them. In germline, CDR1 is SGHRS, CDR2 YFSETQ. The CDR3 sequence is CASSLGGGAKNNEQFF. The CDR3 DNA reads as TGCGCCAGCAGCTTGGGAGGCGGGGCTAAGAACAATGAGCAGTTCTTC. Together with reference TRBV5-1 and TRBJ2-1, the CDR3 gives the full variable domain: KAGVTQTPRYLIKTRGQQVTLSCSPISGHRSVSWYQQTPGQGLQFLFEYFSETQRNKGNFPGRFSGRQFSNSRSEMNVSTLELGDSALYLCASSLGGGAKNNEQFFGPGTRLTVL.

This clonotype was seen ten or more times. The genes are TRBV18 and TRBJ2-3, with D possibly being TRBD2 (5 bases). Germline CDR1 reads KGHSH; CDR2 reads LQKENI. This CDR3 is built from 12 residues. The V end was cut by 3 bases, the J end by 6 bases, with 7 bases between. CDR3 coding DNA: TGTGCCAGCTCACCCCAGCGGGATACGCAGTATTTT. Protein: CASSPQRDTQYF.

This clonotype has at least ten counts. V is TRBV4-2 and J is TRBJ2-1, with 12 bases fitting TRBD2. Germline values: CDR1 LGHNA, CDR2 YNFKEQ. The ends lost 4 bases at V and 8 bases at J; junction bases unmatched: 12. There are 17 residues in the CDR3. In DNA form, the CDR3 reads TGTGCCAGCAGCCCCCGAGGGCTAGCGGGAGGGCCAGATGAGCAGTTCTTC. The encoded protein is CASSPRGLAGGPDEQFF.

The chain recombines TRBV5-5 with TRBJ2-7; 13 nucleotides line up with TRBD2. The CDR3 contains 22 residues. With 4 bases clipped from V and 1 base from J, the junction kept 23 bases outside the gene matches. From germline, CDR1 is SGHKS and CDR2 YYEKEE (reference sequence). As DNA, the CDR3 is TGTGCCAGCAGCCTGCTGGGCCAGGTATATCGGTGGACTAGCGGGAGTTCCTACGAGCAGTACTTC. Protein sequence: CASSLLGQVYRWTSGSSYEQYF.

V and J are TRBV5-1 and TRBJ2-3; D possibly corresponds to TRBD2 (7 bases). The V end was cut by 2 bases, the J end by 6 bases, with 16 bases between. Germline V gives CDR1 SGHRS, CDR2 YFSETQ. The CDR3 totals 15 residues. CDR3 in DNA: TGCGCCAGCAGCTTTTCGGGGGGCCCATCGGATACGCAGTATTTT. Translated: CASSFSGGPSDTQYF.

This clonotype was counted ten times or more. This chain uses TRBV6-5 with TRBJ2-1; 7 nucleotides line up with TRBD2. Germline CDR1 and CDR2: MNHEY and SVGAGI. The CDR3 consists of 16 residues. With V trimmed by 0 bases and J by 15 bases, 17 bases remained unmatched. CDR3 sequence reads: CASSYSSGETSYEVFF. In DNA, the CDR3 is TGTGCCAGCAGTTACTCGAGCGGGGAGACATCATATGAAGTGTTCTTC.

This clonotype occurred a few times. The chain joins TRBV18 to TRBJ2-7; 9 bases map to TRBD2. Germline values: CDR1 KGHSH, CDR2 LQKENI. This CDR3 spans 14 amino acids. The ends lost 2 bases at V and 4 bases at J; junction bases unmatched: 3. This CDR3 reads CASSPGGLAYEQYF. In nucleotides, the CDR3 is TGTGCCAGCTCACCAGGGGGACTAGCTTACGAGCAGTACTTC.

This clonotype was seen at least ten times. The V call is TRBV11-2, the J call TRBJ2-7, with D possibly matching TRBD1 (5 bases). Germline V gene lookup returns CDR1 SGHAT and CDR2 FQNNGV. CDR3 size: 14 residues. Trimming shortened V by 0 bases and J by 4 bases, and 10 bases separated the two germline ends. The CDR3 DNA reads TGTGCCAGCAGCTTAGACCAGGGAACTTACGAGCAGTACTTC. It encodes CASSLDQGTYEQYF.

The sample holds many counts of this clonotype. The chain joins TRBV1 to TRBJ2-7; the D call in the table, TRBD2, was not verified against the DNA. TRBV1 is a documented pseudogene. The CDR3 has 15 residues. The chain's CDR3 is CTSRTRDLSSYEQYF. CDR3 DNA: TGCACCAGCAGGACTCGGGACTTGAGCTCCTACGAGCAGTACTTC.

This clonotype occurred many times. V usage is TRBV6-5 and J usage is TRBJ2-5; a possible D gene is TRBD1 (6 bases). The V end was cut by 10 bases, the J end by 4 bases, with 10 bases between. The germline gives CDR1 MNHEY, CDR2 SVGAGI. This CDR3 has 11 amino acids. In nucleotides, the CDR3 is TGTGCCACCATCAGGGGAGAGACCCAGTACTTC. Translating it yields CATIRGETQYF.

This clonotype was recorded many times. This chain uses TRBV10-3 with TRBJ2-7; TRBD1 is a possible D gene (5 bases). This CDR3 is built from 14 residues. Trimming took off 6 bases at V and 5 bases at J, with 17 bases between the two ends. The germline V gene encodes CDR1 ENHRY and CDR2 SYGVKD. CDR3 sequence reads: CAISEARRANEQYF. The DNA for the CDR3 is TGTGCCATCAGCGAGGCCCGCAGGGCCAACGAGCAGTACTTC.

This clonotype was seen at least ten times. The DNA of the CDR3 is TGTGCCAGCAGCCCCAGGGAGGCGGAAAAACTGTTTTTT. It encodes CASSPREAEKLFF. The chain couples TRBV6-5 to TRBJ1-4; tentative D call: TRBD1 (5 bases). V was pared by 6 bases and J by 8 bases, with 13 bases between. Germline V gene lookup returns CDR1 MNHEY and CDR2 SVGAGI. The CDR3 spans 13 residues.

Comments on this clonotype: A far larger clone is one nucleotide away, so this likely arose from a read error. The V call is TRBV28, the J call TRBJ2-1, with TRBD1 matching 11 bases. CDR3 length equals 15 residues. The junction had 9 bases not matched to a gene; V was cut back by 4 bases and J by 10 bases. CDR1 is MDHEN, CDR2 SYDVKM, per germline. The CDR3 nucleotides read TGTGCCAGCAGTTCGGGACAGGGGGTTCCCTACGAGCAGTTCTTC. Residues: CASSSGQGVPYEQFF.

Many counts were recorded for this clonotype. This chain uses TRBV4-1 with TRBJ1-6, with TRBD1 as a possible D gene (6 bases). Trimming left V 4 bases short and J 7 bases short, with 17 bases between. The CDR3 length is 16 residues. CDR1 and CDR2 (germline): MGHRA, YSYEKL. CDR3 DNA sequence: TGCGCCAGCAGCCCAGGAGGGGGGGGGTTGAATTCACCCCTCCACTTT. This encodes CASSPGGGGLNSPLHF.

Many counts were recorded for this clonotype. The rearrangement uses TRBV13 and TRBJ2-7; D possibly corresponds to TRBD2 (7 bases). CDR1 and CDR2 from the germline V gene are PRHDT and FYEKMQ (reference sequence). V lost 5 bases and J lost 6, with 23 bases in between. This CDR3 spans 16 amino acids. The CDR3 protein is CASSQVPPGGPAEQYF. The CDR3 region has the DNA TGTGCCAGCAGCCAAGTCCCCCCCGGGGGGCCTGCCGAGCAGTACTTC.

There are many counts of this clonotype. This chain connects TRBV6-4 to TRBJ2-1; 7 bases map to TRBD2. The CDR3 runs to 15 residues. After removal of 0 bases from V and 7 bases from J, the junction contained 6 bases not matched to a gene. Germline V lookup: CDR1 MRHNA, CDR2 SNTAGT. The CDR3 sequence is CASSDSSGTSNEQFF. The CDR3 region has the DNA TGTGCCAGCAGTGACTCGAGCGGGACGAGTAATGAGCAGTTCTTC.

This clonotype was seen repeatedly, ten times or more. The chain couples TRBV29-1 to TRBJ2-2; tentative D call: TRBD2 (5 bases). The CDR3 runs to 15 residues. The germline V gene encodes CDR1 SQVTM and CDR2 ANQGSEA. Trimming took 7 bases from V and 3 from J, leaving 18 bases between them. CDR3 DNA: TGCAGCGCCACAGACCCTCACGGGGACACCGGGGAGCTGTTTTTT. Translated: CSATDPHGDTGELFF.

In this sample, this clonotype turned up a few times. CDR3 coding DNA: TGCGCCAGCAGCGAGCAGGGGCCGGGCAATGAGCAGTTCTTC. It specifies CASSEQGPGNEQFF. The chain has TRBV5-1 and TRBJ2-1; D is possibly TRBD1 (6 bases). The CDR3 sequence is 14 residues long. Trimming left V 4 bases short and J 6 bases short, with 14 bases between. Germline lookup yields CDR1 SGHRS and CDR2 YFSETQ.

A word on this clonotype: This likely stems from a read error, as it lies one base from a far larger clone. The rearrangement uses TRBV10-3 and TRBJ2-1; D is possibly TRBD2 (6 bases). Germline V gene lookup returns CDR1 ENHRY and CDR2 SYGVKD. The V gene lost 5 bases and the J gene lost 9 bases, with 20 bases spanning the gap. The CDR3 consists of 15 residues. The CDR3 sequence: CAISSGLGFGGEQFF. The CDR3 DNA is TGTGCCATCAGTTCCGGTTTGGGATTCGGGGGTGAGCAGTTCTTC.

This clonotype was seen at least ten times. The J gene is TRBJ2-6, the V gene TRBV29-1; TRBD2 is a possible D gene (5 bases). V was clipped by 1 base and J by 2 bases, with 6 bases between them. The germline CDR1 and CDR2 sequences are SQVTM and ANQGSEA. The CDR3 runs to 14 residues. The CDR3 spells CSVEGGTGANVLTF. The DNA of the CDR3 is TGCAGCGTTGAAGGAGGGACTGGGGCCAACGTCCTGACTTTC.

This clonotype was detected ten times or more. The rearrangement links TRBV27 to TRBJ2-1; D possibly corresponds to TRBD2 (6 bases). This CDR3 has 17 amino acids. Trimming shortened V by 8 bases and J by 2 bases, and 22 bases separated the two germline ends. CDR1 and CDR2 (germline): MNHEY, SMNVEV (reference sequence). The CDR3 nucleotides are TGTGCCAGCGCATTGACGGTGGCGGGGAACCCCTACAATGAGCAGTTCTTC. This codes for CASALTVAGNPYNEQFF.

The V gene is TRBV3-1, the J gene TRBJ2-7; 7 bases align to TRBD1. Trimming cost V 2 bases and J 2 bases; bases outside gene matches: 12. The CDR3 runs 17 residues. Germline V gives CDR1 LGHDT, CDR2 YNNKEL (reference sequence). CDR3 sequence (DNA): TGTGCCAGCAGCCAAAGACCGGACAGGACCAGCACCTACGAGCAGTACTTC. The encoded protein is CASSQRPDRTSTYEQYF.

This clonotype was observed a handful of times. A far larger clone is a single base away, which makes a read error likely. The CDR3 DNA is TGTGCCATCAGTGAGTCCCGACAGGGGTCCAATGAGCAGTACTTC. Amino acid sequence: CAISESRQGSNEQYF. The V call is TRBV10-3, the J call TRBJ2-7, with TRBD1 identical over 8 bases. Trimming at V came to 0 bases and at J to 7 bases, leaving 8 bases not matched to a gene. The CDR3 runs to 15 residues. The germline V gene encodes CDR1 ENHRY and CDR2 SYGVKD.